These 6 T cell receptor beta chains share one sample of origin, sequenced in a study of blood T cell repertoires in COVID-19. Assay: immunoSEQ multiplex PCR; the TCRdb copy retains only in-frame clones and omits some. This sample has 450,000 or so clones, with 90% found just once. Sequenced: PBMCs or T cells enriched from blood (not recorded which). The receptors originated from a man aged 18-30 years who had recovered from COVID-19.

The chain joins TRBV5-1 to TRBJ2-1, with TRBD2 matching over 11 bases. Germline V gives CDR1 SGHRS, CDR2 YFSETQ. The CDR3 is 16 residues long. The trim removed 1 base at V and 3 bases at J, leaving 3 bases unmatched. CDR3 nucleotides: TGCGCCAGCAGCTTGACTAGCGGGAGTATCTACAATGAGCAGTTCTTC. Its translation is CASSLTSGSIYNEQFF.

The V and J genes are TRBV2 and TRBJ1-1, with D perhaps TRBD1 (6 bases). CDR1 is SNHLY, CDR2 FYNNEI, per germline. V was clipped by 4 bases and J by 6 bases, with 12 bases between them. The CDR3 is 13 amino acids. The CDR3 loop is CASSGQGWPEAFF. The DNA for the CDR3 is TGTGCCAGCAGTGGTCAGGGGTGGCCTGAAGCTTTCTTT.

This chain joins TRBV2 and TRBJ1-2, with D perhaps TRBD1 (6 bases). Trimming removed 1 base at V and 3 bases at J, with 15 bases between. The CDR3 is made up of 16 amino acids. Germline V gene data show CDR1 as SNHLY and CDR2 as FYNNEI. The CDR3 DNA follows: TGTGCCAGCAGTGAAGGGCAGGCCAGGGGATACTATGGCTACACCTTC. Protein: CASSEGQARGYYGYTF. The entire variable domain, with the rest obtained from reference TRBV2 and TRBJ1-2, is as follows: EPEVTQTPSHQVTQMGQEVILRCVPISNHLYFYWYRQILGQKVEFLVSFYNNEISEKSEIFDDQFSVERPDGSNFTLKIRSTKLEDSAMYFCASSEGQARGYYGYTFGSGTRLTVV.

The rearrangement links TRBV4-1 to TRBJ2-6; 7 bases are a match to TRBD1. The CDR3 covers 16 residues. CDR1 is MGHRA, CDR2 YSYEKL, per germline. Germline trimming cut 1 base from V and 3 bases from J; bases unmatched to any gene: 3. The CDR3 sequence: CASSQGGGNGANVLTF. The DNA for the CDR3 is TGCGCCAGCAGCCAAGGAGGGGGCAATGGGGCCAACGTCCTGACTTTC.

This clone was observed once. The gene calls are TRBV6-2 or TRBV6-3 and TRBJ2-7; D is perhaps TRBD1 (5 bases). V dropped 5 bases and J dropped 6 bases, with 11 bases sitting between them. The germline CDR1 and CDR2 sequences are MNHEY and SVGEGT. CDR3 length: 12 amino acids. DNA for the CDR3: TGTGCCAGCAGTACAGTGGGGCGCGAGCAGTACTTC. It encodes CASSTVGREQYF.

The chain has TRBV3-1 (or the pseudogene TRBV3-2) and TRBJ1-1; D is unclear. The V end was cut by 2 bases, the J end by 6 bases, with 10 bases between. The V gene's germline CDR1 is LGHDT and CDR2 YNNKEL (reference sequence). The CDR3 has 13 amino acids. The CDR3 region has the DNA TGTGCCAGCAGCCAAACCTCCAACTCTGAAGCTTTCTTT. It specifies CASSQTSNSEAFF.